A single T cell receptor beta chain is shown here with its context. Antigen unknown. This specimen belongs to a study of cytomegalovirus exposure and HLA in healthy donors. Points from the study as a whole: Analysis was carried out at a later point, and it linked a missense DCLRE1C variant to TCR beta V- and J-gene trimming. The classifier reportedly diagnosed cytomegalovirus status with high sensitivity and specificity.

Trimming shortened V by 10 bases and J by 6 bases, and 21 bases separated the two germline ends. The CDR3 totals 14 residues. Per the germline V gene, CDR1 is LNHDA and CDR2 is SQIVND (reference sequence). With 60 Vbeta and 13 Jbeta primers, the PCR was carried out. Profiling relied on immunoSEQ multiplex PCR, and the TCRdb table lists in-frame clones only, not all of them. The data contain about 140,000 clones, around 75% of them singletons. This chain joins TRBV19 and TRBJ1-2; D perhaps matches TRBD1 (5 bases). The sample comprised PBMCs. This TCR was recovered from a female donor in good health and CMV-seronegative. CDR3 loop: CATVGGGDRHGYTF. Here the CDR3 DNA reads TGTGCCACCGTGGGCGGGGGGGATCGTCATGGCTACACCTTC.